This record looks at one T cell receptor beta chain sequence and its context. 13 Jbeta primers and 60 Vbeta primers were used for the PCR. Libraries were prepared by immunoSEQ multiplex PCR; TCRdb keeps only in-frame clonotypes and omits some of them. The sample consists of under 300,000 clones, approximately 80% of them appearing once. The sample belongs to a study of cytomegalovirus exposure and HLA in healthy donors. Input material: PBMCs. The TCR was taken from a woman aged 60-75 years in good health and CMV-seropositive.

CDR3 in amino acids: CASSFTDKKNTGELFF. In DNA form, the CDR3 reads TGCGCCAGCAGCTTTACGGACAAAAAGAACACCGGGGAGCTGTTTTTT. The chain couples TRBV5-1 to TRBJ2-2, with a tentative D call TRBD1 (5 bases). The V gene's germline CDR1 is SGHRS and CDR2 YFSETQ. This CDR3 region has 16 residues. V shed 2 bases and J shed 1 base, with 12 bases lying between them.